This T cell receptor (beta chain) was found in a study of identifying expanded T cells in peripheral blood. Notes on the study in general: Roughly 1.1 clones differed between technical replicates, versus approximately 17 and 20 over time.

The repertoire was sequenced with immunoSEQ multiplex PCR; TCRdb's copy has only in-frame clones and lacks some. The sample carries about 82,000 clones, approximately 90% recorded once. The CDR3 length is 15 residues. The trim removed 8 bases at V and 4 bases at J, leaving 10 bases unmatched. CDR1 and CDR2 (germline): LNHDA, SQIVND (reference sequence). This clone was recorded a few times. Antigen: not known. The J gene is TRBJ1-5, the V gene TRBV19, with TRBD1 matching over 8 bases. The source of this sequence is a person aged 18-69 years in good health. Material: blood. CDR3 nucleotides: TGTGCCAGTGGACAGGGCGATGTTAGTAATCAGCCCCAGCATTTT. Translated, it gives CASGQGDVSNQPQHF.